Listed below are T cell receptor beta chains from one sample, sequenced in a study of T cells expressing NK-cell markers. Reprocessing the 5' RACE reads, TCRdb reports a single entry for every CDR3 protein and omits DNA. The listing contains more than 250,000 distinct CDR3 sequences. Material for sequencing was blood T cells: a sorted CD56 or NKG2C T cell subset, CD4+ or CD8+ T cells, or bulk PBMC T cells (not recorded which). These receptor sequences come from a man between 18 and 35 years old in good health. CDR3s include the opening cysteine and the closing phenylalanine or tryptophan.

>TRBV12-3/TRBV12-4|TRBJ2-1
CASSLNRAGGFEQFF
>TRBV4-1|TRBJ1-2
CASSQEWQSNYGYTF
>TRBV30|TRBJ2-5
CASKESVKETQYF
>TRBV6-5|TRBJ2-7
CASSMGGSYEQYF
>TRBV7-7|TRBJ2-2
CASSLALGGTGELFF
>TRBV13|TRBJ2-7
CASSPLWDGGYEQYF
>TRBV7-2|TRBJ2-7
CASSARTSGRYEQYF
>TRBV29-1|TRBJ2-7
CSVAAGHEQYF
>TRBV12-3/TRBV12-4|TRBJ2-5
CASLTRTSGGETQYF
>TRBV28|TRBJ1-1
CASSSDRITEAFF
>TRBV29-1|TRBJ2-2
CSVKKWEGVTGELFF
>TRBV2|TRBJ2-2
CASNLPGAGGPGELFF
>TRBV5-4|TRBJ2-2
CASSLGGVSGRGDTGELFF
>TRBV5-1|TRBJ2-1
CASSSTNYNEQFF
>TRBV20-1|TRBJ2-1
CSSRDRAATISYNEQFF
>TRBV20-1|TRBJ1-1
CSASILSPQVMNTEAFF
>TRBV20-1|TRBJ1-6
CSARDLGDWSSYNSPLHF
>TRBV12-3/TRBV12-4|TRBJ2-7
CASSLGGGGEQYF